This T cell receptor (beta chain) was sequenced for a study of identical twins. Findings and limits, study-wide: Among beta out-of-frame sequences, excess sharing between twins appeared weaker. The study based its conclusions on cross-sectional statistical analysis and did not follow the same donors. Low generation-probability sequences were in excess among twin-shared out-of-frame alpha sequences. Partly confounded zero-insertion analyses could result from invariant MAIT and iNKT cells.

The CDR3 has 15 amino acids. Germline V gene data show CDR1 as SEHNR and CDR2 as FQNEAQ (reference sequence). Trimming took 2 bases from V and 3 from J; bases not matched to a gene: 4. TCRdb analysed the 5' RACE reads with MiXCR anew, one entry per CDR3 protein. The repertoire holds 1.5 million to 2 million distinct CDR3 sequences, with around 33% as singletons. Turning to this clonotype: The antigen is undetermined.

This TCR came from a newborn girl in good health. The sequencing input was cord blood. The chain employs TRBV7-9 and TRBJ2-1, with 7 positions matching TRBD2. CDR3 region: CASSLTERGYNEQFF. The CDR3 DNA is TGTGCCAGCAGCTTAACTGAGCGGGGCTACAATGAGCAGTTCTTC.